This T cell receptor beta chain was profiled in a study of T cells after yellow fever vaccination (dated by TCRdb to between 2018 and 2021). Broadly, across the study: The SMART-Seq v4 Ultra Low Input RNA kit was used to prepare libraries from fractions with low cell numbers. To follow T-cell clones before and after both primary and booster YFV17D yellow fever vaccination, bulk TCR alpha and beta repertoires underwent longitudinal sequencing. The cohort comprised two healthy male donors, one aged 18 to 30 and one aged 30 to 40 years. Blood samples were taken at several timepoints before and after primary and secondary immunization, and bulk PBMC replicates and cell subsets were isolated.

The germline V gene (reference sequence) provides CDR1 SEHNR and CDR2 FQNEAQ. Deletion took 5 bases off V and 2 bases off J, with a span of 11 bases between the germline ends. The CDR3 contains 14 residues, cysteine and phenylalanine counted. Only the CDR3 portion is preserved as DNA: 42 bases, with reading frame beginning at the first base. This clonotype has just a few counts. Its antigen specificity is not known. Base qualities are not provided; no much larger clone lies one nucleotide away. The instrument given in TCRdb is Illumina NovaSeq 6000. TCR cDNA was made using 5'RACE template switching, a step that added a universal primer site and unique molecular identifiers. Priming of cDNA synthesis was performed from both the TCR alpha and TCR beta constant segments. Library amplification used two PCR steps, and the second PCR step added sample barcodes and sequencing adapters. Sequencing of libraries was performed on Illumina HiSeq 2500 (2x100 bp) or NovaSeq (2x150 bp). In the original analysis: Reads were demultiplexed and collapsed into UMI consensus sequences with MIGEC, and V(D)J alignment was performed with MiXCR. Vaccine-responding clonotypes were defined with edgeR using replicate PBMC samples, requiring FDR below 0.01 and a log2 fold change above 5 up to day 15. Each bulk clonotype was labeled CD4 or CD8 based on which sequenced repertoire, CD4 or CD8, contained the clonotype at higher abundance. The public reads were reprocessed in TCRdb via fastp at Q25 and MiXCR, keeping in-frame beta chains. Rows merge per CDR3 protein into single entries with the most common DNA and genes. These V and J calls rely on TCRdb rather than the paper's analysis. In this sample the table shows about 160,000 distinct CDR3 sequences, around 8.5% of which occur a single time. Together, the top ten hold approximately 35% of the sample.

The sample's treatment or condition, from its label and the paper: live attenuated yellow fever vaccine strain. A standard Ficoll-Paque protocol was used to isolate PBMCs from peripheral blood. Dynabeads CD4 and CD8 positive selection kits were used to isolate the CD4 and CD8 T-cell fractions. TriZol was used to extract RNA from bulk PBMCs, CD4 and CD8 fractions, and dextramer-positive and dextramer-negative fractions. Study-wide findings and limitations: Computational filtering was needed because FACS-sorted repertoires could contain abundant contaminating clonotypes from the bulk population. A small share of clonotypes occurred in both CD4 and CD8 compartments, likely arising from convergent recombination. After the booster, most clones that had expanded after primary vaccination were detected again (about 95% of CD4 and more than 85% of CD8), suggesting broad maintenance of memory. Because the study included only two donors, the extent to which the findings can be generalized is limited. The secondary T-cell response was found to be weaker but faster than the primary response, with a peak reached on day 5 rather than on day 15.

The sequences come from CD8+ T cells sorted from PBMCs, collected 45 days after the yellow fever booster vaccination. The V and J genes are TRBV7-9 and TRBJ2-3; no D gene can be assigned with confidence. The sequence was collected from a man between 18 and 29 years old who received the YFV17D yellow fever vaccine. The DNA is TGTGCCAGCAGCGCCCTTCGGGCCACAGATACGCAGTATTTT. The translation is CASSALRATDTQYF.